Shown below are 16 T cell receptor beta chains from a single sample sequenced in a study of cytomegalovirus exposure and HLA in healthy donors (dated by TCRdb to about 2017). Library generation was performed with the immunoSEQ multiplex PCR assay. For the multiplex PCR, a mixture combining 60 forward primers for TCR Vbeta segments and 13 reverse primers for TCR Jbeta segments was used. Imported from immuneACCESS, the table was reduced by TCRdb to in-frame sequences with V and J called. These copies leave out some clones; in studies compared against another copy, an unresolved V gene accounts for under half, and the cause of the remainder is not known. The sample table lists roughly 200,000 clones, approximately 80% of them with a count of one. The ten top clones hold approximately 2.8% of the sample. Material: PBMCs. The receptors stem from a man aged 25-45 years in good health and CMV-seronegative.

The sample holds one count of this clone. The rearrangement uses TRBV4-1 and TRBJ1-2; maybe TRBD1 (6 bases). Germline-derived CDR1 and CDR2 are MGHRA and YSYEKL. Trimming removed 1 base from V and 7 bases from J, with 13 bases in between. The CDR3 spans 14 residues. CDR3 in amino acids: CASSQVTGIGGYTF. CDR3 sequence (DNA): TGCGCCAGCAGCCAAGTAACAGGGATTGGTGGCTACACCTTC.

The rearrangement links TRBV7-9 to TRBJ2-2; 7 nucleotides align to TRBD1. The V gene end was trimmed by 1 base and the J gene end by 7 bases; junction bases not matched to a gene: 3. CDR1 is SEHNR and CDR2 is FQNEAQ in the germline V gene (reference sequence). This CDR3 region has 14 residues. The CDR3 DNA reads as TGTGCCAGCAGCTTAGAGCAGGGGGTCGGGGAGCTGTTTTTT. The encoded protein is CASSLEQGVGELFF.

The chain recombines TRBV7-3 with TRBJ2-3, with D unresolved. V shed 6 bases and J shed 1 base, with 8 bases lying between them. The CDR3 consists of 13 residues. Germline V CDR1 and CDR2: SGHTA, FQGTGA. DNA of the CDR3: TGTGCCAGCAGTCCTACAGGCACAGATACGCAGTATTTT. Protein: CASSPTGTDTQYF.

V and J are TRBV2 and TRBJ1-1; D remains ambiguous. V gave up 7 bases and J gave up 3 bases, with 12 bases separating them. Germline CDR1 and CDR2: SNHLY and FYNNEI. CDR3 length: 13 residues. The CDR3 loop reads CASTSNTDTEAFF. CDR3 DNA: TGTGCCAGCACCTCCAATACGGACACTGAAGCTTTCTTT.

The chain's CDR3 is CASSESAAGNEQFF. The CDR3 nucleotides read TGCGCCAGCAGTGAGTCAGCGGCAGGCAATGAGCAGTTCTTC. The chain recombines TRBV10-1 with TRBJ2-1, with D perhaps TRBD2 (5 bases). This CDR3 has 14 residues. In germline, CDR1 is WNHNN, CDR2 SYGVQD (reference sequence). V gave up 0 bases and J gave up 6 bases, with 9 bases separating them.

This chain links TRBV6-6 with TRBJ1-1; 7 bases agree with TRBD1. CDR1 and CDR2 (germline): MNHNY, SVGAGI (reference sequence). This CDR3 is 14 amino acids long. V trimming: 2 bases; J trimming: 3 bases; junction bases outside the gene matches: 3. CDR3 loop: CASSYETGYTEAFF. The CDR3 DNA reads TGTGCCAGCAGTTACGAGACAGGGTACACTGAAGCTTTCTTT.

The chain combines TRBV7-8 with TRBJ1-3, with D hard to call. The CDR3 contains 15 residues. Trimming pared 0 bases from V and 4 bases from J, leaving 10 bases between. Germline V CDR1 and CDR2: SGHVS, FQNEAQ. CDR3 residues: CASSLAQAPGNTIYF. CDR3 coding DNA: TGTGCCAGCAGCTTAGCGCAGGCCCCGGGAAACACCATATATTTT.

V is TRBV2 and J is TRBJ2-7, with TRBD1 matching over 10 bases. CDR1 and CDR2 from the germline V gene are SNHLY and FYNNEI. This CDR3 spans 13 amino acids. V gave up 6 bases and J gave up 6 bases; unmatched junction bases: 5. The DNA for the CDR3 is TGTGCCAGCAGCCTGACAGGGGGCTCCGAGCAGTACTTC. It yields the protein CASSLTGGSEQYF. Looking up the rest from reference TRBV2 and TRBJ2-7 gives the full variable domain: EPEVTQTPSHQVTQMGQEVILRCVPISNHLYFYWYRQILGQKVEFLVSFYNNEISEKSEIFDDQFSVERPDGSNFTLKIRSTKLEDSAMYFCASSLTGGSEQYFGPGTRLTVT.

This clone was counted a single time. As DNA, the CDR3 is TGCGCCAGCAGCCAAGATAGAGGGGGTGGTAATCAGCCCCAGCATTTT. Amino acids: CASSQDRGGGNQPQHF. The rearrangement uses TRBV4-1 and TRBJ1-5; the D gene is possibly TRBD1 (6 bases). CDR3 length: 16 residues. V dropped 0 bases and J dropped 4 bases, with 13 bases sitting between them. The germline V gene has CDR1 MGHRA and CDR2 YSYEKL.

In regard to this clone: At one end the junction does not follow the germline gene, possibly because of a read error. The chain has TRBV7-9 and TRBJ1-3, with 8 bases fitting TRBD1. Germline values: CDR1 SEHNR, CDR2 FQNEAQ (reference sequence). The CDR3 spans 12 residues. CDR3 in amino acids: CSSSLSRGDRIF. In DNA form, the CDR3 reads TGTTCCAGCAGCTTATCTAGGGGGGACAGGATTTTT.

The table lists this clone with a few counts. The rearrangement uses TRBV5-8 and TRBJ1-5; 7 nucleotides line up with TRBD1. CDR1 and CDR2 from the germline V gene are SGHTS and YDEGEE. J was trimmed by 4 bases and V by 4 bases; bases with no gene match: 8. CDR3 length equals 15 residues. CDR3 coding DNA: TGTGCCAGCAGCGACAGGGTTGGGAGAAATCAGCCCCAGCATTTT. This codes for CASSDRVGRNQPQHF.

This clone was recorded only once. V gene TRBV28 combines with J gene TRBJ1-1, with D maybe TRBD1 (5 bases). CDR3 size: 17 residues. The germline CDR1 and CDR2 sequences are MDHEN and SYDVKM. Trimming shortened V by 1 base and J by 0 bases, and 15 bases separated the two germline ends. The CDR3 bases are TGTGCCAGCAGTTTATCGGGGGTCGGGGTCATGAACACTGAAGCTTTCTTT. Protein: CASSLSGVGVMNTEAFF.

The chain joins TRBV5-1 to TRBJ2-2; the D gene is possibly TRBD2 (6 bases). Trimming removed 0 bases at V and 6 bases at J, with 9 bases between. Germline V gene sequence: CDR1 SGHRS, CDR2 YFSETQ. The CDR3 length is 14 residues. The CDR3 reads CASSLGTKAGELFF. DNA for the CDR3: TGCGCCAGCAGCTTGGGGACTAAGGCCGGGGAGCTGTTTTTT.

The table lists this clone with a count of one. CDR3 DNA: TGCAGCGTTGAACAGGCCTCCTACGAGCAGTACTTC. Translation: CSVEQASYEQYF. The chain combines TRBV29-1 with TRBJ2-7, with no clear D. CDR1 is SQVTM and CDR2 is ANQGSEA in the germline V gene. The CDR3 totals 12 residues. V lost 2 bases, J lost 0 bases, and 5 bases lay in between.

In DNA form, the CDR3 reads TGCGCCAGCAGCTCCTGGGGCAAATACAATGAGCAGTTCTTC. Translation: CASSSWGKYNEQFF. J is TRBJ2-1 and V is TRBV5-1, with D perhaps TRBD1 (5 bases). V dropped 3 bases and J dropped 4 bases, with 11 bases sitting between them. The CDR3 has 14 amino acids. Looked up from germline, CDR1 is SGHRS and CDR2 is YFSETQ.

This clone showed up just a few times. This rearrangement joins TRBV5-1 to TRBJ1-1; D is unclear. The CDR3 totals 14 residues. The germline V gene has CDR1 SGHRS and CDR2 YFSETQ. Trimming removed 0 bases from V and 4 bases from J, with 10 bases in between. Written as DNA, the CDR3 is TGCGCCAGCAGCTTGGCCCGGGGTGGCACTGAAGCTTTCTTT. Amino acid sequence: CASSLARGGTEAFF.